These 23 T cell receptor beta chains share one sample of origin, sequenced in a study of shared clonotypes between healthy human individuals. TCRdb's table, derived via immunoSEQ multiplex PCR, lists solely in-frame clones and lacks some. The sample contains about 2 million clones, over 85% of which appear only once. Sequencing was done on a sample of naive CD4+ T cells sorted from blood. The sample's subset: CD45RA+ positively selected. These receptors were obtained from a man aged 18 to 29 in good health.

The rearrangement links TRBV5-1 to TRBJ2-7, with 9 bases lining up with TRBD1. The CDR3 is made up of 14 amino acids. Losses at the gene ends were 4 bases for V and 5 bases for J; bases not matched to a gene: 7. Looked up from germline, CDR1 is SGHRS and CDR2 is YFSETQ. CDR3 residues: CASSARTGDDEQYF. CDR3 nucleotides: TGCGCCAGCAGCGCCCGGACAGGGGATGACGAGCAGTACTTC.

The V and J genes are TRBV23-1 and TRBJ1-2; maybe TRBD1 (5 bases). TRBV23-1 is an open reading frame whose function is uncertain. The V and J ends lost 3 bases and 8 bases respectively, with 19 bases between them. The CDR3 loop spans 15 amino acids. The CDR3, as DNA: TGCGCCAGCAGTCAGGCAGGGAGTCGCTTGGGGGGCTACACCTTC. Its translation: CASSQAGSRLGGYTF.

On this clone: Other DNA sequences in the same sample also yield this CDR3. V and J are TRBV7-3 and TRBJ2-2, with a weak D call TRBD1 (5 bases). Trimming removed 4 bases from V and 1 base from J, with 7 bases in between. CDR1 and CDR2 from the germline V gene are SGHTA and FQGTGA. The CDR3 extends over 14 amino acids. The CDR3 bases are TGTGCCAGCAGCTCAGGGCAGAACACCGGGGAGCTGTTTTTT. It encodes CASSSGQNTGELFF.

About this clone itself: Compared with germline, one end of the junction differs, possibly owing to a read error. The chain joins TRBV7-7 to TRBJ2-5; TRBD1 is a possible D gene (6 bases). Germline lookup yields CDR1 SSHAT and CDR2 FNYEAQ (reference sequence). The CDR3 contains 15 residues. The CDR3 DNA follows: TGTGCTAGCAGCGTCCAGGTGGGGGCCCAAGAGACCCAGTACTTC. Encoded protein: CASSVQVGAQETQYF.

This rearrangement joins TRBV4-1 to TRBJ2-6; D remains unclear. Trimming took 0 bases from V and 0 from J, leaving 12 bases between them. Germline assignment: CDR1 MGHRA and CDR2 YSYEKL. This CDR3 region has 18 residues. The CDR3 DNA reads as TGCGCCAGCAGCCAAGAGGTCGGCTCCAGCTCTGGGGCCAACGTCCTGACTTTC. This codes for CASSQEVGSSSGANVLTF.

The chain couples TRBV7-9 to TRBJ2-2; maybe TRBD1 (5 bases). The CDR3 has 15 amino acids. Germline-derived CDR1 and CDR2 are SEHNR and FQNEAQ (reference sequence). Trimming removed 11 bases at V and 4 bases at J, with 20 bases between. CDR3 sequence: CAGVRKGYGTGELFF. CDR3 nucleotides: TGTGCCGGAGTGCGTAAGGGGTACGGCACCGGGGAGCTGTTTTTT.

The V call is TRBV4-1, the J call TRBJ1-2; D is uncertain. Per the germline V gene, CDR1 is MGHRA and CDR2 is YSYEKL. V lost 0 bases and J lost 8, with 7 bases in between. CDR3 length equals 12 residues. The CDR3 sequence: CASSQELGGYTF. CDR3 sequence (DNA): TGCGCCAGCAGCCAAGAACTCGGGGGCTACACCTTC.

J is TRBJ2-2 and V is TRBV5-1, with D perhaps TRBD2 (5 bases). Germline values: CDR1 SGHRS, CDR2 YFSETQ. The V end was cut by 3 bases, the J end by 7 bases, with 13 bases between. The CDR3 contains 14 residues. The DNA of the CDR3 is TGCGCCAGCAGCTCGGAGGTAAATCGCGGGGAGCTGTTTTTT. Protein sequence: CASSSEVNRGELFF.

The chain couples TRBV5-1 to TRBJ2-7, with 8 bases identical to TRBD1. Germline V gene sequence: CDR1 SGHRS, CDR2 YFSETQ. Trimming at V came to 0 bases and at J to 7 bases, leaving 9 bases not matched to a gene. The CDR3 is 15 residues long. The CDR3 sequence: CASSLAAGGSGEQYF. CDR3 coding DNA: TGCGCCAGCAGCTTGGCGGCAGGGGGCTCGGGTGAGCAGTACTTC.

The chain has TRBV4-1 and TRBJ2-1; TRBD1 matches 8 bases. The V gene's germline CDR1 is MGHRA and CDR2 YSYEKL. V lost 0 bases to trimming and J lost 5 bases; unmatched junction nucleotides: 9. This CDR3 comprises 17 residues. DNA for the CDR3: TGCGCCAGCAGCCAAGAAGATACTAGGACAGGGAACAATGAGCAGTTCTTC. As protein: CASSQEDTRTGNNEQFF.

The chain carries TRBV2 and TRBJ2-5; D gene ambiguous. This CDR3 comprises 15 residues. V lost 2 bases to trimming and J lost 5 bases, with 15 bases between them. Per the germline V gene, CDR1 is SNHLY and CDR2 is FYNNEI. In DNA, the CDR3 is TGTGCCAGCAGTGAACTGTCGTCCGTATTCGAGACCCAGTACTTC. It codes for CASSELSSVFETQYF.

V and J are TRBV7-8 and TRBJ2-2; perhaps TRBD2 as D (6 bases). The CDR3 extends over 15 amino acids. V was clipped by 6 bases and J by 0 bases, with 11 bases between them. Germline V gene data show CDR1 as SGHVS and CDR2 as FQNEAQ. CDR3: CASRPAGTNTGELFF. The CDR3 DNA reads as TGTGCCAGCAGACCCGCGGGGACGAACACCGGGGAGCTGTTTTTT.

The gene calls are TRBV5-4 and TRBJ2-3, with no clear D. Germline CDR1 SGHNT, CDR2 YYREEE (reference sequence). CDR3 length: 13 residues. V lost 0 bases, J lost 6 bases, and 8 bases lay in between. DNA of the CDR3: TGTGCCAGCAGCTTGGCCCACGGGGATACGCAGTATTTT. This encodes CASSLAHGDTQYF.

The table lists this clone with a count of one. The chain employs TRBV5-1 and TRBJ2-3; possibly TRBD1 or TRBD2 for D (5 bases each). Trimming removed 3 bases at V and 2 bases at J, with 16 bases between. The germline CDR1 and CDR2 sequences are SGHRS and YFSETQ. The CDR3 is 16 amino acids. The chain's CDR3 is CASSSGTDRTTDTQYF. CDR3 DNA: TGCGCCAGCAGCTCAGGGACCGATAGAACCACAGATACGCAGTATTTT. Full variable domain (outside the CDR3, taken from reference TRBV5-1 and TRBJ2-3): KAGVTQTPRYLIKTRGQQVTLSCSPISGHRSVSWYQQTPGQGLQFLFEYFSETQRNKGNFPGRFSGRQFSNSRSEMNVSTLELGDSALYLCASSSGTDRTTDTQYFGPGTRLTVL.

This clone came up a few times. At the DNA level, this CDR3 is encoded by other sequences in the same sample as well. V is TRBV5-1 and J is TRBJ1-6; a possible D gene is TRBD1 (6 bases). Germline CDR1 and CDR2: SGHRS and YFSETQ. The CDR3 totals 16 residues. The V and J ends lost 3 bases and 0 bases respectively, with 10 bases between them. This chain's CDR3 is CASSSTGSSYNSPLHF. In DNA, the CDR3 is TGCGCCAGCAGCTCCACAGGGAGCTCCTATAATTCACCCCTCCACTTT.

V gene TRBV5-6 combines with J gene TRBJ2-7; TRBD2 matches at 13 bases. With 4 bases clipped from V and 7 bases from J, the junction kept 17 bases outside the gene matches. Germline loops: CDR1 SGHDT, CDR2 YYEEEE. The CDR3 contains 18 residues. In DNA, the CDR3 is TGTGCCAGCAGCATGAGAAGGACTAGCGGGAGTCTCACGGGGGAGCAGTACTTC. It translates to CASSMRRTSGSLTGEQYF. The variable domain in full, completed from reference TRBV5-6 and TRBJ2-7, reads DAGVTQSPTHLIKTRGQQVTLRCSPKSGHDTVSWYQQALGQGPQFIFQYYEEEERQRGNFPDRFSGHQFPNYSSELNVNALLLGDSALYLCASSMRRTSGSLTGEQYFGPGTRLTVT.

The chain links TRBV5-1 to TRBJ2-2; D is unresolved. Germline assignment: CDR1 SGHRS and CDR2 YFSETQ. The CDR3 is 14 residues long. Trimming took off 4 bases at V and 0 bases at J, with 7 bases between the two ends. The CDR3 here is CASSVAANTGELFF. Written as DNA, the CDR3 is TGCGCCAGCAGCGTGGCGGCGAACACCGGGGAGCTGTTTTTT.

The CDR3 nucleotides read TGCGCCAGCAGTAGAGCCAGGAACACCGGGGAGCTGTTTTTT. Translated: CASSRARNTGELFF. The rearrangement links TRBV10-1 to TRBJ2-2, with D uncertain. The CDR3 sequence is 14 residues long. Germline V CDR1 and CDR2: WNHNN, SYGVQD (reference sequence). The V end was cut by 5 bases, the J end by 1 base, with 8 bases between.

V gene TRBV6-1 combines with J gene TRBJ1-3, with TRBD1 matching 7 bases. This CDR3 has 15 amino acids. V shed 6 bases and J 2 bases; nucleotides not matched to a gene: 7. Germline-derived CDR1 and CDR2 are MNHNS and SASEGT. This CDR3 reads CASSRQGGTGNTIYF. The CDR3 DNA follows: TGTGCCAGCAGCCGACAGGGAGGTACTGGAAACACCATATATTTT.

The CDR3 coding sequence is TGTGCCATCAGCCAGGAACAGGAAGCTTTCTTT. This encodes CAISQEQEAFF. V and J are TRBV10-3 and TRBJ1-1; no definite D call. The V gene lost 6 bases and the J gene lost 8 bases, with 10 bases spanning the gap. The CDR3 sequence is 11 residues long. Germline V gene data show CDR1 as ENHRY and CDR2 as SYGVKD.

This chain uses TRBV28 with TRBJ2-5; TRBD1 might be the D (6 bases). This CDR3 has 14 residues. The germline CDR1 and CDR2 sequences are MDHEN and SYDVKM. The V gene lost 4 bases and the J gene lost 6 bases, with 15 bases spanning the gap. CDR3 loop: CASSSEQGPQTQYF. CDR3 DNA sequence: TGTGCCAGCAGTTCCGAACAGGGCCCGCAGACCCAGTACTTC. Full variable domain (missing parts from reference TRBV28 and TRBJ2-5): DVKVTQSSRYLVKRTGEKVFLECVQDMDHENMFWYRQDPGLGLRLIYFSYDVKMKEKGDIPEGYSVSREKKERFSLILESASTNQTSMYLCASSSEQGPQTQYFGPGTRLLVL.

In this sample, this clone turned up once. V is TRBV7-2 and J is TRBJ1-6, with D unclear. The CDR3 loop spans 13 amino acids. V dropped 1 base and J dropped 14 bases, with 12 bases sitting between them. Germline CDR1 SGHTA, CDR2 FQGNSA. The CDR3 reads CASSLGVNRSLHF. DNA of the CDR3: TGTGCCAGCAGCTTAGGGGTGAACCGGTCCCTCCACTTT.

This chain connects TRBV12-5 to TRBJ1-3, with D maybe TRBD1 (5 bases). This CDR3 comprises 17 residues. CDR1 is LGHNT and CDR2 is FRNRAP in the germline V gene. V lost 0 bases and J 3 bases, leaving 15 bases between the germline ends. The CDR3 here is CASGLVLGGPDGNTIYF. CDR3 in DNA: TGTGCTAGTGGTTTGGTACTGGGGGGTCCGGATGGAAACACCATATATTTT.